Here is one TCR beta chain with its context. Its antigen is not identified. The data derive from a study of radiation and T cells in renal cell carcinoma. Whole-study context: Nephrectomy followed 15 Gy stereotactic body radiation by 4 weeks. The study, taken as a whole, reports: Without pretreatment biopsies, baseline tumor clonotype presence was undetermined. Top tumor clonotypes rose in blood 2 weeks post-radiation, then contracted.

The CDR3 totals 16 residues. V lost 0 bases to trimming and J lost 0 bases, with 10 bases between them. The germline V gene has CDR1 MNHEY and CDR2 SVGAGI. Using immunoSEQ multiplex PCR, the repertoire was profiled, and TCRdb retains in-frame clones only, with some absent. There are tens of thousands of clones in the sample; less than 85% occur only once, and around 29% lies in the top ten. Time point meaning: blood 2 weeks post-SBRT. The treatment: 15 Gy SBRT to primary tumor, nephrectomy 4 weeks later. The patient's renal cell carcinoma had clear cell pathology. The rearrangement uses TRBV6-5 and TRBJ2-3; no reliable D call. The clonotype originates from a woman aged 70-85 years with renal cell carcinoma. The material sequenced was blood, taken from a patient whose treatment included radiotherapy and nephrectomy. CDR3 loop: CASSYSRFRSTDTQYF. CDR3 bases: TGTGCCAGCAGTTACTCGAGATTCAGGAGCACAGATACGCAGTATTTT.